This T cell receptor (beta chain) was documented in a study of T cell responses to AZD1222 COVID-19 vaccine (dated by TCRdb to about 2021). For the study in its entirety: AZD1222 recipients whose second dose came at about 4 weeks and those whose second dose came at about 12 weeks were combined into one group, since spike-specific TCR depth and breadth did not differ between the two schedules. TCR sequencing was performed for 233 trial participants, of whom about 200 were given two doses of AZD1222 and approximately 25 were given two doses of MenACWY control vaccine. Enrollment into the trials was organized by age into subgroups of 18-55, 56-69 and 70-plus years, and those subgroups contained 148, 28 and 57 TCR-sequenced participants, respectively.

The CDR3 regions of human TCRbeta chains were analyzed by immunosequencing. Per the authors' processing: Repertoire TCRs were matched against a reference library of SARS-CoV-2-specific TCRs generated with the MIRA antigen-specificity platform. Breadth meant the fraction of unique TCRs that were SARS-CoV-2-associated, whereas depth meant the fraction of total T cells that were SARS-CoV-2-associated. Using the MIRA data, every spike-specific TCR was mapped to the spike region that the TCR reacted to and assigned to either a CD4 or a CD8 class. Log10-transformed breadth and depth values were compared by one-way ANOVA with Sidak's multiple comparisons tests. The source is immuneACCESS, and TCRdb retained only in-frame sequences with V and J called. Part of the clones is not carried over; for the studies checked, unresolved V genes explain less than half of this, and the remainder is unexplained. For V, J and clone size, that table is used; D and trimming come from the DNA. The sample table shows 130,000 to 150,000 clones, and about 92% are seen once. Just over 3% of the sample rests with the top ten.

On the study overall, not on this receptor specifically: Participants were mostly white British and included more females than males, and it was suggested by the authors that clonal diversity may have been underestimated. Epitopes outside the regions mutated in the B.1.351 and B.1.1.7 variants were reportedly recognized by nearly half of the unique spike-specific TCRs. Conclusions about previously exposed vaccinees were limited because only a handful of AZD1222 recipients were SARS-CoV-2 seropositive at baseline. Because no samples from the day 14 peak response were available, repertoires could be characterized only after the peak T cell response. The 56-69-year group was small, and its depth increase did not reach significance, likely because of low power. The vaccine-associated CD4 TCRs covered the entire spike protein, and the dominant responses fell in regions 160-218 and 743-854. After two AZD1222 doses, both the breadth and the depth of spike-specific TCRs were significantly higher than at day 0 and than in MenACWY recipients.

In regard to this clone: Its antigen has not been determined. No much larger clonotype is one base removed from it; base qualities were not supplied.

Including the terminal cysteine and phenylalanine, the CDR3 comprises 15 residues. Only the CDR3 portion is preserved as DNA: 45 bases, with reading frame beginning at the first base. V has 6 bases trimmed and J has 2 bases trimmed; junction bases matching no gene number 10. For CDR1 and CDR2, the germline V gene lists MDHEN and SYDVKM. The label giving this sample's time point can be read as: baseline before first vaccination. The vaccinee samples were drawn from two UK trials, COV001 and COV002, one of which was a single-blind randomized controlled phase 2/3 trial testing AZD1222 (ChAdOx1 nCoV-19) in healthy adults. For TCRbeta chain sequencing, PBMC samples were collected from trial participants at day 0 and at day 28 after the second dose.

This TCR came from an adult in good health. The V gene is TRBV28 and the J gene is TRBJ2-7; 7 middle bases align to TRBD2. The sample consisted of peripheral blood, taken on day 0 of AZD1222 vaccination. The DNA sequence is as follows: TGTGCCAGCAGCACGATACTAGCGAGTCCCTACGAGCAGTACTTC. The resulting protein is CASSTILASPYEQYF.